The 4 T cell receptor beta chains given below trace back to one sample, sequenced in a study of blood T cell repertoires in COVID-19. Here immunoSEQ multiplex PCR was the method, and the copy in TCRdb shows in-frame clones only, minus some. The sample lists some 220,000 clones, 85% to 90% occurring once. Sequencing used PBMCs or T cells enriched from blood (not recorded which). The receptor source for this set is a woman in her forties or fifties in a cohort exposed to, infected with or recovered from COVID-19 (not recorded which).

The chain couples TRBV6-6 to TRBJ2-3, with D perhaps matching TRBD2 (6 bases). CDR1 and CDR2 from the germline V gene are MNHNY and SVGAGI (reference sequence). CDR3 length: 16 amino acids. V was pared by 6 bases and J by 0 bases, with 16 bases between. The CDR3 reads CASRTGEHSSTDTQYF. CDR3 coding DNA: TGTGCCAGCAGAACGGGGGAACATTCTAGCACAGATACGCAGTATTTT.

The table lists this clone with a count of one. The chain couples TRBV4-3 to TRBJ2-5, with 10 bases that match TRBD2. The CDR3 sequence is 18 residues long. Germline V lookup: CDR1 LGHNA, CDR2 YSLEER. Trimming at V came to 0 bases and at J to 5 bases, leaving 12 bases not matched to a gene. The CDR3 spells CASSQELLAGGLGETQYF. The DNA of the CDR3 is TGCGCCAGCAGCCAAGAATTATTAGCGGGGGGCCTCGGGGAGACCCAGTACTTC.

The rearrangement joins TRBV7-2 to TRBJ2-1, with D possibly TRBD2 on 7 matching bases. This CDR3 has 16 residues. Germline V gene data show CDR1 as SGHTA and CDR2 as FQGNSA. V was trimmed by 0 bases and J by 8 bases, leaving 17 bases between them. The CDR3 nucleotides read TGTGCCAGCAGCTTAGCTGGGCGGGGGCTCCGGGATGAGCAGTTCTTC. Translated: CASSLAGRGLRDEQFF.

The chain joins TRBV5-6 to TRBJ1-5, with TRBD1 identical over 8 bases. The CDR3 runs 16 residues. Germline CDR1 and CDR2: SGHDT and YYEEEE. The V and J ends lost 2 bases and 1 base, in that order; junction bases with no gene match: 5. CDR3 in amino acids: CASSFRRGLSNQPQHF. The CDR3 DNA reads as TGTGCCAGCAGCTTCCGCAGGGGGCTGAGCAATCAGCCCCAGCATTTT.